This TCR beta chain stems from a study of cytomegalovirus exposure and HLA in healthy donors. Notes on the study in general: Versus the roughly 670-donor mean, an Asian-associated ancestry cluster reportedly showed fewer N-insertions in a later analysis.

Primers: 60 Vbeta forward and 13 Jbeta reverse. Clones were sequenced by immunoSEQ multiplex PCR, and TCRdb holds only the in-frame ones, with some missing. The sample carries about 160,000 clones, 76% recorded once. The length of the CDR3 is 17 residues. Germline CDR1 WNHNN, CDR2 SYGVQD (reference sequence). V lost 4 bases and J lost 7; bases outside the gene matches: 14. Turning to this clone: Antigen specificity is unknown.

The chain recombines TRBV10-1 with TRBJ2-3, with 10 positions matching TRBD2. This TCR was sampled from a man between 60 and 75 years old in good health and CMV-seronegative. Sequenced: PBMCs. The CDR3 sequence is CASSGPEKREGHNTQYF. DNA of the CDR3: TGCGCCAGCAGTGGCCCTGAAAAGCGGGAGGGCCATAATACGCAGTATTTT.